This T cell receptor beta chain was sequenced during a study of PD-1 blockade in classical Hodgkin lymphoma (TCRdb year 2020). Study-level background: Nivolumab dosing was 3 mg/kg intravenously every 2 weeks, continuing until either disease progression or unacceptable toxicity. The study used TCR beta sequencing and CyTOF to define a peripheral blood immune signature of response to PD-1 blockade in classical Hodgkin lymphoma.

Genomic DNA was extracted with the Qiagen DNeasy kit from unsorted PBMCs and from negatively selected CD4+ and CD8+ fractions. TCR beta CDR3 regions were amplified by immunoSEQ multiplex PCR using primers annealing to V and J segments. Amplification bias was minimized using a synthetic immune receptor repertoire, and residual bias was removed computationally after sequencing. The original pipeline was this. Repertoire diversity was quantified as the Shannon entropy index using custom Python scripts. Unsorted, CD4+ and CD8+ repertoires were analyzed separately, except for combined analyses in which CD4+ and CD8+ sequences were merged in silico. Clonal expansion was defined as at least a 2-fold frequency increase after treatment relative to C1D1, with a pseudocount of 0.5 for undetected baseline clones. Clones with 0 or 1 copy at C1D1 were defined as singleton clones, while clones with 2 or more copies were defined as non-singleton clones. By matching protein sequences in sorted samples from the same patient, clones expanded in unsorted samples were annotated as CD4+, CD8+ or unknown. Wilcoxon tests on paired samples were used to test changes in diversity from C1D1 to C4D1. As stored in TCRdb, this immuneACCESS dataset retains in-frame rearrangements with V and J assigned. A fraction of the clones does not appear; measured against another copy, unresolved V genes explain less than half of the discrepancy, and the remainder lacks a known reason. V and J calls and clone size follow that table, whereas D and trimming were derived from the DNA. In all, the sample holds about 39,000 clones, and about 88% of those were seen once. The top ten clonotypes cover roughly 9.1% of the sample.

As regards this clone: The antigen it recognizes is unknown. Per-base qualities were not stored, and no clone one base away is much larger.

The germline V gene encodes CDR1 SNHLY and CDR2 FYNNEI. V loses 0 bases, J loses 0 bases, and the germline ends lie 11 bases apart. The CDR3 measures 16 amino acids from cysteine to phenylalanine. The sequence is cut down to CDR3 DNA, 48 bases in frame from base 1. The time point label here, explained by the study, means: cycle 1 day 1 (C1D1), immediately before nivolumab initiation. Every trial patient had relapsed after autologous stem cell transplantation, and cohorts A, B and C differed in prior brentuximab vedotin exposure. The trial cohort was composed of over 50 patients with relapsed/refractory classical Hodgkin lymphoma, for whom complete response, partial response or progressive disease was recorded as best overall response. Trial patients were treated with single-agent nivolumab in the multi-cohort phase II CheckMate 205 trial. An independent review committee assessed best overall response by applying the 2007 International Working Group response criteria. PBMCs from the trial were collected at three points: immediately before nivolumab initiation (C1D1), and during therapy at cycle 2 day 1 and cycle 4 day 1. After peripheral blood was drawn into 8 mL Vacutainer Cell Preparation Tubes, PBMCs were isolated by centrifugation and then cryopreserved.

What the study reported, not specific to this receptor: Baseline TCR diversity was reported to be lower in newly diagnosed patients than in healthy donors, and even lower in relapsed/refractory patients. A significant rise by C4D1 was seen in CD4+ but not CD8+ TCR diversity (p=0.0027 vs p=0.16), with the rise being most apparent in complete responders (p=0.02). Trial patients achieving complete response had baseline diversity similar to newly diagnosed patients, whereas partial responders and progressors had significantly lower diversity. Patients starting nivolumab less than 1 year after ASCT had lower diversity and were excluded from later analyses to avoid confounding by immune reconstitution. The study was limited to a single clinical trial cohort, and causes of repertoire differences, possibly disease activity or prior therapy, remained undefined.

The receptor was derived from a human donor with classical Hodgkin lymphoma. The sequencing here drew on peripheral blood mononuclear cells (PBMCs), taken at baseline. In this chain, TRBV2 is recombined with TRBJ1-1; no D gene call is confident. The DNA is as follows: TGTGCCAGCAGTGAAGCAGTCCAGCTATTGAACACTGAAGCTTTCTTT. This gives the protein CASSEAVQLLNTEAFF. With all but the CDR3 taken from the reference TRBV2 and TRBJ1-1 genes, the full variable domain is: EPEVTQTPSHQVTQMGQEVILRCVPISNHLYFYWYRQILGQKVEFLVSFYNNEISEKSEIFDDQFSVERPDGSNFTLKIRSTKLEDSAMYFCASSEAVQLLNTEAFFGQGTRLTVV.